These 7 T cell receptor beta chains came from one sample sequenced in a study of blood T cell repertoires in COVID-19. TCRdb's copy holds only in-frame clones and misses some; the assay was immunoSEQ multiplex PCR. Of 200,000 to 250,000 clones listed, 88% are singletons. What was sequenced was PBMCs or T cells enriched from blood (not recorded which). These receptor sequences come from a woman in her twenties or thirties who had recovered from COVID-19.

This clone was seen a single time. The V and J genes are TRBV5-6 and TRBJ1-1; TRBD1 matches at 8 bases. Per the germline V gene, CDR1 is SGHDT and CDR2 is YYEEEE. The CDR3 is made up of 16 amino acids. The V and J ends lost 2 bases and 5 bases, in that order; junction bases with no gene match: 11. The CDR3 DNA reads as TGTGCCAGCAGCTTATTCCAGGGGGCGCCGGGGACTGAAGCTTTCTTT. As protein: CASSLFQGAPGTEAFF.

CDR3 residues: CASSESDRVFGYGYTF. In DNA form, the CDR3 reads TGTGCCAGCAGTGAATCAGACCGGGTTTTTGGCTATGGCTACACCTTC. The J gene is TRBJ1-2, the V gene TRBV2; D unclear. CDR1 and CDR2 from the germline V gene are SNHLY and FYNNEI. The V end was cut by 2 bases, the J end by 4 bases, with 17 bases between. This CDR3 spans 16 amino acids.

The CDR3 region is CASSSNRGYNEQFF. DNA of the CDR3: TGTGCCAGCAGTTCAAACAGGGGGTACAATGAGCAGTTCTTC. This chain joins TRBV11-2 and TRBJ2-1, with 8 bases identical to TRBD1. Germline-derived CDR1 and CDR2 are SGHAT and FQNNGV. V was clipped by 6 bases and J by 4 bases; unmatched bases: 5. This CDR3 is 14 amino acids long.

The DNA of the CDR3 is TGTGCCAGCAGTTATTTCAGGGGGAGCAATCAGCCCCAGCATTTT. It is translated as CASSYFRGSNQPQHF. The genes are TRBV6-5 and TRBJ1-5; 7 positions match TRBD1. V lost 3 bases, J lost 1 base, and 3 bases stayed unmatched. Germline loops: CDR1 MNHEY, CDR2 SVGAGI. This CDR3 has 15 amino acids.

This chain links TRBV7-8 with TRBJ2-1, with 7 positions matching TRBD1. The CDR3 is 15 amino acids. Losses at the gene ends were 5 bases for V and 4 bases for J; bases not matched to a gene: 8. The V gene's germline CDR1 is SGHVS and CDR2 FQNEAQ. Written as DNA, the CDR3 is TGTGCCAGCAGCCAGGGACAGAGCCCTTACAATGAGCAGTTCTTC. Protein: CASSQGQSPYNEQFF.

The chain recombines TRBV6-6 with TRBJ1-5; no clear D. The CDR3 length is 13 residues. Germline CDR1 is MNHNY and CDR2 is SVGAGI (reference sequence). The V end was cut by 4 bases, the J end by 6 bases, with 10 bases between. The CDR3 DNA sequence: TGTGCCAGCAGTTTCCTCGGTGGTCAGCCCCAGCATTTT. It yields the protein CASSFLGGQPQHF.

The gene calls are TRBV9 and TRBJ2-2; 7 positions agree with TRBD2. V shed 6 bases, J shed 3 bases, and the junction held 2 bases outside the gene matches. Germline CDR1 reads SGDLS; CDR2 reads YYNGEE. This CDR3 contains 13 residues. The CDR3 spells CASTGRDTGELFF. The CDR3 DNA follows: TGTGCCAGCACAGGGAGGGACACCGGGGAGCTGTTTTTT.